The T cell receptor beta chain described here comes from a study of cytomegalovirus exposure and HLA in healthy donors. Whole-study results and caveats: The listing of 150 to 200 TCR beta chains classed them as cytomegalovirus-associated. Some V segments could not be told apart, so they were left out, TRBV6-2 and TRBV6-3 among them. Several of the most significant clusters appeared linked to common viral pathogens, based on a later analysis.

In regard to this clone: Its target is unknown.

The PCR used 60 Vbeta and 13 Jbeta primers. The method was immunoSEQ multiplex PCR; TCRdb's version includes in-frame clones alone and lacks a portion of them. The table includes fewer than 200,000 clones, approximately 81% detected once. Germline loops: CDR1 SGDLS, CDR2 YYNGEE. The V and J ends lost 3 bases and 8 bases respectively, with 11 bases between them. This CDR3 contains 13 residues. The V and J genes are TRBV9 and TRBJ2-2; weak D call: TRBD1 (6 bases). The specimen sequenced was PBMCs. The sequence was collected from a woman between 25 and 40 years old in good health and CMV-seronegative. The CDR3 region has the DNA TGTGCCAGCAGCGAAGGACAGTCGGGGGAGCTGTTTTTT. Amino acids: CASSEGQSGELFF.